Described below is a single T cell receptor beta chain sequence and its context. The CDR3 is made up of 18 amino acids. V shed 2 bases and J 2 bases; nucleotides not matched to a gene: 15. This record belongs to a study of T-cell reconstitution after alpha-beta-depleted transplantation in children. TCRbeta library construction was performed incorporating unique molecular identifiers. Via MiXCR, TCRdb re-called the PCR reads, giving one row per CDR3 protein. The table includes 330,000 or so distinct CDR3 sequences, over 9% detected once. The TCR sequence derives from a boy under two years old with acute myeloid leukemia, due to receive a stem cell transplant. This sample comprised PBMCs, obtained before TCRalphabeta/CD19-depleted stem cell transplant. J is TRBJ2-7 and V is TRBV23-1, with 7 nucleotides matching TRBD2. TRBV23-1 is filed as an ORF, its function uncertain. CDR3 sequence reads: CASSQKGEALASAYEQYF. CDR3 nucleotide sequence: TGCGCCAGCAGTCAAAAGGGTGAGGCACTAGCGTCTGCCTACGAGCAGTACTTC.